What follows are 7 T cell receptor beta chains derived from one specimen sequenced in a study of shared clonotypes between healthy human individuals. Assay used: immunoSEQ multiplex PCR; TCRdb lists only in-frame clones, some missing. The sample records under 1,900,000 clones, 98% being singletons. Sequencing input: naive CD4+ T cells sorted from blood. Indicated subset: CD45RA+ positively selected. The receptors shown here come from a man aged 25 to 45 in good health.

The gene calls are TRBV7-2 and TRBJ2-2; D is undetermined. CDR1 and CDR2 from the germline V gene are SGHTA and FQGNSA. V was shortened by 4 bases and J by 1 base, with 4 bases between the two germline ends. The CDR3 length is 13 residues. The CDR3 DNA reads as TGTGCCAGCAGCTCCCGGAACACCGGGGAGCTGTTTTTT. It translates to CASSSRNTGELFF.

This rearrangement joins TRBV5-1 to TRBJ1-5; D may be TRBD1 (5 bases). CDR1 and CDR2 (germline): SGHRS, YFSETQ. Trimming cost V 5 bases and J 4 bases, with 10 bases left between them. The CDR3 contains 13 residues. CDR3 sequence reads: CASRYDRNQPQHF. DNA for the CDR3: TGCGCCAGCAGGTATGACAGAAATCAGCCCCAGCATTTT.

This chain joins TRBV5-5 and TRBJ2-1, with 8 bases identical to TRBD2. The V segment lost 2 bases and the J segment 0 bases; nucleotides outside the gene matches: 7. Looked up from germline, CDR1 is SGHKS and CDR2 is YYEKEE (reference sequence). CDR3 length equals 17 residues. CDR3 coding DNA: TGTGCCAGCAGCTTCGCCCCGGGACTAGACTCCTACAATGAGCAGTTCTTC. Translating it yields CASSFAPGLDSYNEQFF. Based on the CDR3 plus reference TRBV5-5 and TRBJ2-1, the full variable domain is DAGVTQSPTHLIKTRGQQVTLRCSPISGHKSVSWYQQVLGQGPQFIFQYYEKEERGRGNFPDRFSARQFPNYSSELNVNALLLGDSALYLCASSFAPGLDSYNEQFFGPGTRLTVL.

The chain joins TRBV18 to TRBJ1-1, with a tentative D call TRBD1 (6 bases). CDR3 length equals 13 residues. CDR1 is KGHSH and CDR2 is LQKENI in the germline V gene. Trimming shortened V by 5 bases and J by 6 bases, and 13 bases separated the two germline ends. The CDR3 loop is CASSRGRGSEAFF. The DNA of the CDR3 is TGTGCCAGCTCAAGAGGCAGGGGCTCTGAAGCTTTCTTT.

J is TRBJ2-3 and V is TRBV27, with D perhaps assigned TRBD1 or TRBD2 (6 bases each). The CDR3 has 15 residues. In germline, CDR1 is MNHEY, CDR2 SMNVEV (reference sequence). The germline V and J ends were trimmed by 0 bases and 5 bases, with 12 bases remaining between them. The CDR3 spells CASSLSGGWEDTQYF. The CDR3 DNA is TGTGCCAGCAGTTTATCAGGGGGGTGGGAAGATACGCAGTATTTT.

The CDR3 here is CASSLGSGQTRYEQYF. The CDR3 DNA reads as TGTGCCAGCAGCTTGGGGTCGGGACAGACCAGATACGAGCAGTACTTC. V and J are TRBV5-5 and TRBJ2-7; 7 bases align to TRBD1. Per the germline V gene, CDR1 is SGHKS and CDR2 is YYEKEE (reference sequence). The CDR3 has 16 residues. Trimming removed 0 bases from V and 4 bases from J; junction bases left unmatched: 10.

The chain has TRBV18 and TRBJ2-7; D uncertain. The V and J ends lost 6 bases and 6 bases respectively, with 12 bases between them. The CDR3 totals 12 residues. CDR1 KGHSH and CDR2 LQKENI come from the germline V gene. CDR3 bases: TGTGCCAGCTCCCAAGGAGCGTCCGAGCAGTACTTC. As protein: CASSQGASEQYF.